Sequencing of this T cell receptor beta chain was carried out in a study of cytomegalovirus exposure and HLA in healthy donors. Findings of the study overall: A later analysis reportedly found fewer N-insertions in an Asian-associated ancestry cluster than the approximately 670-donor mean.

V lost 4 bases and J lost 4, with 11 bases in between. CDR3 length: 13 residues. Germline CDR1 SGHRS, CDR2 YFSETQ. This clone was seen a few times. The antigen remains undetermined. The PCR made use of 60 Vbeta and 13 Jbeta primers. Method: immunoSEQ multiplex PCR; TCRdb's copy keeps in-frame clones and lacks some. The sample has some 94,000 clones; around 70% are singletons. The gene calls are TRBV5-1 and TRBJ1-1; TRBD1 might be the D (5 bases). The TCR originated in a man in his forties or fifties in good health and CMV-seronegative. Source material: PBMCs. CDR3 in amino acids: CASSLYGGTEAFF. CDR3 DNA: TGCGCCAGCAGCCTGTACGGGGGCACTGAAGCTTTCTTT.